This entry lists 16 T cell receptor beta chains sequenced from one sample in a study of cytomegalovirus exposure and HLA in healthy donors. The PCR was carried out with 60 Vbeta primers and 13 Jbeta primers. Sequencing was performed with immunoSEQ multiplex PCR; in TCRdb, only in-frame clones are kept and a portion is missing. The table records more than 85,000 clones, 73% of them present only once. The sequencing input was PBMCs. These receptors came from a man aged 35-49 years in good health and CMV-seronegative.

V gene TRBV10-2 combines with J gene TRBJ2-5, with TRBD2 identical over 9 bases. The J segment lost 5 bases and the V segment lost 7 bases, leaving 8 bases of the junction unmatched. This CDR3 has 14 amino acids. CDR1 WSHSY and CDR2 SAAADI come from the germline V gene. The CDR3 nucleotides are TGCGCCAGCATAGGCGGGGGGGCCGGGGAGACCCAGTACTTC. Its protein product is CASIGGGAGETQYF.

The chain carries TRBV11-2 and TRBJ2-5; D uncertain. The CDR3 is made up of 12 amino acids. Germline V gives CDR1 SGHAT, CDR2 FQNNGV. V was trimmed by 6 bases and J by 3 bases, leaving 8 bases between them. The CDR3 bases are TGTGCCAGCAGATTCTTAGAAGAGACCCAGTACTTC. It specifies CASRFLEETQYF. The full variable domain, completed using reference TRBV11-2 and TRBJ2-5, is EAGVAQSPRYKIIEKRQSVAFWCNPISGHATLYWYQQILGQGPKLLIQFQNNGVVDDSQLPKDRFSAERLKGVDSTLKIQPAKLEDSAVYLCASRFLEETQYFGPGTRLLVL.

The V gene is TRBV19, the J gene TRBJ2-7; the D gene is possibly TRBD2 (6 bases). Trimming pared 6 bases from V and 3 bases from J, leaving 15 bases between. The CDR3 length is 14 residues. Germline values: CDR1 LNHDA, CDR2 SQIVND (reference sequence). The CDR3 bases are TGTGCCAGTAGCCTGGGAGGTGGGATCTACGAGCAGTACTTC. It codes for CASSLGGGIYEQYF. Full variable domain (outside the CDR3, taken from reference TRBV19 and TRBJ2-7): DGGITQSPKYLFRKEGQNVTLSCEQNLNHDAMYWYRQDPGQGLRLIYYSQIVNDFQKGDIAEGYSVSREKKESFPLTVTSAQKNPTAFYLCASSLGGGIYEQYFGPGTRLTVT.

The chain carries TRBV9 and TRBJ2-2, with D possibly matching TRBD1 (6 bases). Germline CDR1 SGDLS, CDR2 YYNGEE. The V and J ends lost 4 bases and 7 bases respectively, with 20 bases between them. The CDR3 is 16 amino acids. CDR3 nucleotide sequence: TGTGCCAGCAGCCCTCAACTCCTAACAGGGCACGGGGAGCTGTTTTTT. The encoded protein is CASSPQLLTGHGELFF.

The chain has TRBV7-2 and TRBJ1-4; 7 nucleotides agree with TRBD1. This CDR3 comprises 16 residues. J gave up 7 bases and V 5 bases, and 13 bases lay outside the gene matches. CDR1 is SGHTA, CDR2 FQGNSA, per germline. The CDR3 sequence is CASSLGTAKFSEKLFF. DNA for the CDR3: TGTGCCAGCAGCCTCGGGACAGCCAAATTTAGTGAAAAACTGTTTTTT.

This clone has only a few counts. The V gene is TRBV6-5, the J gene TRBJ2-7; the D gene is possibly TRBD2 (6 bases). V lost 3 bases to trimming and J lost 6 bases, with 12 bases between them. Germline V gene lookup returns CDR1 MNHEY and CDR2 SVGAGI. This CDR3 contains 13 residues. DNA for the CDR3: TGTGCCAGCAGTTATGGAGGGATAGGCGAGCAGTACTTC. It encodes CASSYGGIGEQYF.

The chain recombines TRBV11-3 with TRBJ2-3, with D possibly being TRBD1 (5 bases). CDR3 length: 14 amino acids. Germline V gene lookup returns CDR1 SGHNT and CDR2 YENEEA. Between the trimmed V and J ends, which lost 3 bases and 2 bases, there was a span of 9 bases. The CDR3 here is CASSFRVTTDTQYF. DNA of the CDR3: TGTGCCAGCAGCTTCAGGGTTACCACAGATACGCAGTATTTT.

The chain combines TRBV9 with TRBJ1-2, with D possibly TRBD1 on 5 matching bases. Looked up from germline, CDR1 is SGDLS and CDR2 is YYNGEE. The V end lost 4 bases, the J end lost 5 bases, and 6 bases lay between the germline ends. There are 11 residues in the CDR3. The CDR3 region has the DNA TGTGCCAGCAGCCAGGGTTATGGCTACACCTTC. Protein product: CASSQGYGYTF.

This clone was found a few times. CDR3 DNA sequence: TGTGCCAGCAGTTCCCTATACTTAGCCTACGAGCAGTACTTC. Translated, it gives CASSSLYLAYEQYF. The gene calls are TRBV28 and TRBJ2-5, with no clear D. With the DNA end fitting TRBJ2-7 better, the J assignment may be wrong. The V gene's germline CDR1 is MDHEN and CDR2 SYDVKM. The length of the CDR3 is 14 residues.

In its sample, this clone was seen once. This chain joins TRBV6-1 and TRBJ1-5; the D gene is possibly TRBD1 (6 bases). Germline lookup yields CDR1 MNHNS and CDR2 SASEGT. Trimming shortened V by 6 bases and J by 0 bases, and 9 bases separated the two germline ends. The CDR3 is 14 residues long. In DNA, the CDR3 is TGTGCCAGCAGCGGACAGTATAGCAATCAGCCCCAGCATTTT. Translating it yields CASSGQYSNQPQHF.

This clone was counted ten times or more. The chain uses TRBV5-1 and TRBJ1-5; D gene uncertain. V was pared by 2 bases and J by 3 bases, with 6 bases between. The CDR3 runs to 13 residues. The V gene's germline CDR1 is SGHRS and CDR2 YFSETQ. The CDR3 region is CASSLSFNQPQHF. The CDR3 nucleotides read TGCGCCAGCAGCTTATCATTCAATCAGCCCCAGCATTTT.

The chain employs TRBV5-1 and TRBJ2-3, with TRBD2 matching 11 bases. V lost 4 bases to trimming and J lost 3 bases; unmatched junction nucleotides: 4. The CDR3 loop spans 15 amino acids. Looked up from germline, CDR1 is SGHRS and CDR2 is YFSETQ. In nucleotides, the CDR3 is TGCGCCAGCAGCATAGCTAGCGGGGGGACAGATACGCAGTATTTT. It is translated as CASSIASGGTDTQYF.

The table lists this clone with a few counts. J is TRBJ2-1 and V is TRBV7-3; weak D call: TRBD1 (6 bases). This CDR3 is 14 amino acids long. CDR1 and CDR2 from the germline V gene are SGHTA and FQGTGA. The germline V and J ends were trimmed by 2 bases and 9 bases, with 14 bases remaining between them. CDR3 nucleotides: TGTGCCAGCAGCTTAGGGGACACAGGTGGTGAGCAGTTCTTC. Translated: CASSLGDTGGEQFF.

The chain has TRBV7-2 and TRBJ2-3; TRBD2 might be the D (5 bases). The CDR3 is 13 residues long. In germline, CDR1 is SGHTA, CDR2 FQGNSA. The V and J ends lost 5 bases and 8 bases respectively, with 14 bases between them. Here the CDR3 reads CASSPLPAGTQYF. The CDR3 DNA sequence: TGTGCCAGCAGCCCCCTCCCGGCGGGTACGCAGTATTTT. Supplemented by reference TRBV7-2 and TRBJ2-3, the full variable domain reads GAGVSQSPSNKVTEKGKDVELRCDPISGHTALYWYRQSLGQGLEFLIYFQGNSAPDKSGLPSDRFSAERTGGSVSTLTIQRTQQEDSAVYLCASSPLPAGTQYFGPGTRLTVL.

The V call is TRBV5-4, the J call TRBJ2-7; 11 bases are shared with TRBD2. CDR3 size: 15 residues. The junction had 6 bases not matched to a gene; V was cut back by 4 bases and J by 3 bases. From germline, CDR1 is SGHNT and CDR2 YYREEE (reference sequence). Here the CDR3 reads CASSLLAGANYEQYF. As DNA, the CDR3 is TGTGCCAGCAGCCTACTAGCGGGGGCGAACTACGAGCAGTACTTC.

CDR3: CASSMTGALTAEAFF. CDR3 DNA sequence: TGTGCCAGTAGTATGACAGGGGCCTTAACGGCTGAAGCTTTCTTT. The V gene is TRBV19, the J gene TRBJ1-1; 8 positions agree with TRBD1. J was trimmed by 6 bases and V by 3 bases; bases with no gene match: 9. Per germline, CDR1 LNHDA and CDR2 SQIVND (reference sequence). The CDR3 length is 15 residues. Using reference TRBV19 and TRBJ1-1 for the parts outside the CDR3, the full variable domain is DGGITQSPKYLFRKEGQNVTLSCEQNLNHDAMYWYRQDPGQGLRLIYYSQIVNDFQKGDIAEGYSVSREKKESFPLTVTSAQKNPTAFYLCASSMTGALTAEAFFGQGTRLTVV.